These 29 T cell receptor beta chains share one sample of origin, sequenced in a study of blood T cell repertoires in COVID-19. Generated by immunoSEQ multiplex PCR, the TCRdb table keeps only in-frame clones and is missing some. The repertoire holds about 210,000 clones, with about 89% as singletons. The sample taken for sequencing was peripheral blood. Source of these receptors: a woman in her 40s with acute or convalescent COVID-19.

As DNA, the CDR3 is TGTGCCAGCAGTCTCGCGGGACTAGCGACGTATGAGCAGTTCTTC. As protein: CASSLAGLATYEQFF. V usage is TRBV6-5 and J usage is TRBJ2-1; TRBD2 matches 10 bases. The CDR3 extends over 15 amino acids. From germline, CDR1 is MNHEY and CDR2 SVGAGI. V lost 5 bases and J lost 8; bases outside the gene matches: 9.

The V gene is TRBV6-5, the J gene TRBJ1-2; possible D gene TRBD1, 6 bases. The CDR3 totals 13 residues. Trimming took off 6 bases at V and 8 bases at J, with 16 bases between the two ends. The germline gives CDR1 MNHEY, CDR2 SVGAGI. In DNA, the CDR3 is TGTGCCAGCAGCCAAGGGGGGGCGCGCGGCTACACCTTC. This gives the protein CASSQGGARGYTF.

The chain is built from TRBV6-5 and TRBJ1-2, with 8 bases lining up with TRBD1. The CDR3 extends over 13 amino acids. Germline V gene sequence: CDR1 MNHEY, CDR2 SVGAGI. With V trimmed by 3 bases and J by 8 bases, 5 bases remained unmatched. The CDR3 spells CASSYQGARGYTF. The CDR3 coding sequence is TGTGCCAGCAGTTATCAGGGGGCGAGGGGCTACACCTTC.

The chain recombines TRBV9 with TRBJ2-1; 8 bases line up with TRBD2. In germline, CDR1 is SGDLS, CDR2 YYNGEE. The ends lost 4 bases at V and 6 bases at J; junction bases unmatched: 6. The CDR3 extends over 14 amino acids. DNA for the CDR3: TGTGCCAGCAGCAGAGGACTAGCTGGCAATGAGCAGTTCTTC. Translated, it gives CASSRGLAGNEQFF.

The gene calls are TRBV11-2 and TRBJ1-2; the D is unclear. CDR1 and CDR2 from the germline V gene are SGHAT and FQNNGV. The CDR3 extends over 11 amino acids. Trimming stripped 4 bases from V and 8 bases from J, with 8 bases between. Here the CDR3 DNA reads TGTGCCAGCAGCTCCCTGTCCGGCTACACCTTC. This codes for CASSSLSGYTF. The full variable domain, its missing parts supplied by reference TRBV11-2 and TRBJ1-2, is EAGVAQSPRYKIIEKRQSVAFWCNPISGHATLYWYQQILGQGPKLLIQFQNNGVVDDSQLPKDRFSAERLKGVDSTLKIQPAKLEDSAVYLCASSSLSGYTFGSGTRLTVV.

In this sample, this clone turned up once. CDR3 amino acids: CASSVEGGGRRWADTQYF. CDR3 coding DNA: TGTGCCAGCAGCGTAGAAGGCGGAGGGCGGAGGTGGGCAGATACGCAGTATTTT. The gene calls are TRBV9 and TRBJ2-3; possibly TRBD2 for D (6 bases). The V gene lost 0 bases and the J gene lost 4 bases, with 21 bases spanning the gap. This CDR3 has 18 amino acids. The germline V gene has CDR1 SGDLS and CDR2 YYNGEE.

The genes are TRBV6-5 and TRBJ1-1, with 10 bases aligning to TRBD1. Trimming cost V 5 bases and J 4 bases; bases outside gene matches: 4. This CDR3 comprises 14 residues. The germline V gene has CDR1 MNHEY and CDR2 SVGAGI. This CDR3 is CASSRGQGPTEAFF. In nucleotides, the CDR3 is TGTGCCAGCAGTAGGGGACAGGGGCCCACTGAAGCTTTCTTT.

The chain links TRBV15 to TRBJ1-4; unclear D gene. The length of the CDR3 is 15 residues. Per germline, CDR1 LNHNV and CDR2 YYDKDF (reference sequence). V lost 0 bases, J lost 4 bases, and 9 bases lay in between. The CDR3 loop reads CATSRDRWSNEKLFF. The CDR3 region has the DNA TGTGCCACCAGCAGAGATCGGTGGAGTAATGAAAAACTGTTTTTT.

The CDR3, as DNA: TGTGCCATCAGCCCCGGACAGGGGAATAAGGCTGAAGCTTTCTTT. Translating it yields CAISPGQGNKAEAFF. This chain joins TRBV10-3 and TRBJ1-1; 9 bases line up with TRBD1. The CDR3 is made up of 15 amino acids. CDR1 is ENHRY, CDR2 SYGVKD, per germline. Unmatched junction bases numbered 11, after V lost 6 bases and J lost 6 bases.

The table lists this clone with a count of one. This rearrangement joins TRBV19 to TRBJ2-3; TRBD1 aligns across 7 bases. V lost 0 bases to trimming and J lost 4 bases; unmatched junction nucleotides: 4. CDR1 is LNHDA, CDR2 SQIVND, per germline (reference sequence). This CDR3 is 15 amino acids long. The CDR3 spells CASSIDSRGSDTQYF. The DNA of the CDR3 is TGTGCCAGTAGTATAGATAGCAGGGGGTCAGATACGCAGTATTTT.

The chain is built from TRBV5-4 and TRBJ1-5; no clear D gene. This CDR3 has 14 residues. Germline CDR1 reads SGHNT; CDR2 reads YYREEE (reference sequence). V lost 4 bases, J lost 7 bases, and 15 bases lay in between. The CDR3 DNA follows: TGTGCCAGCAGCATACTTCCCGAGAGCCAGCCCCAGCATTTT. This gives the protein CASSILPESQPQHF.

The genes are TRBV5-5 and TRBJ2-5, with a tentative D call TRBD2 (6 bases). V was shortened by 4 bases and J by 4 bases, with 14 bases between the two germline ends. This CDR3 region has 14 residues. Germline values: CDR1 SGHKS, CDR2 YYEKEE (reference sequence). The CDR3 region is CASSPGAGLETQYF. The CDR3 DNA sequence: TGTGCCAGCAGCCCGGGAGCAGGGTTAGAGACCCAGTACTTC.

The rearrangement joins TRBV2 to TRBJ1-1; 7 bases are shared with TRBD1. This CDR3 has 15 residues. Trimming cost V 2 bases and J 4 bases; bases outside gene matches: 7. Germline assignment: CDR1 SNHLY and CDR2 FYNNEI. DNA for the CDR3: TGTGCCAGCAGTGAACCGACAGGGTTGGGCACTGAAGCTTTCTTT. It translates to CASSEPTGLGTEAFF.

The chain joins TRBV2 to TRBJ1-2, with TRBD1 matching over 9 bases. Germline V gene sequence: CDR1 SNHLY, CDR2 FYNNEI. CDR3 length: 13 amino acids. V lost 8 bases to trimming and J lost 13 bases; unmatched junction nucleotides: 14. As DNA, the CDR3 is TGTGCCAGCGGATCCGGGACAGGGCCTCTAGGCACCTTC. Translated, it gives CASGSGTGPLGTF.

This clone was observed a single time. This rearrangement joins TRBV6-6 to TRBJ1-1, with 7 bases fitting TRBD1. Germline trimming cut 4 bases from V and 7 bases from J; bases unmatched to any gene: 9. Germline CDR1 and CDR2: MNHNY and SVGAGI (reference sequence). This CDR3 spans 14 amino acids. The DNA for the CDR3 is TGTGCCAGCAGTTCCCAAGGGGGCGTACTTGAAGCTTTCTTT. Protein sequence: CASSSQGGVLEAFF.

The chain has TRBV6-6 and TRBJ1-2, with 11 nucleotides matching TRBD1. The CDR3 totals 13 residues. V lost 5 bases, J lost 8 bases, and 4 bases stayed unmatched. Looked up from germline, CDR1 is MNHNY and CDR2 is SVGAGI (reference sequence). The CDR3 sequence: CASSRDRGDGYTF. The CDR3 nucleotides read TGTGCCAGCAGTCGGGACAGGGGGGACGGCTACACCTTC.

This rearrangement joins TRBV7-9 to TRBJ2-1; weak D call: TRBD1 (5 bases). The CDR3 has 16 amino acids. CDR1 is SEHNR and CDR2 is FQNEAQ in the germline V gene (reference sequence). Trimming stripped 5 bases from V and 2 bases from J, with 16 bases between. CDR3 bases: TGTGCCAGCAGCCCTCCAGGGTCATCTCCCTACAATGAGCAGTTCTTC. The encoded protein is CASSPPGSSPYNEQFF.

This chain connects TRBV20-1 to TRBJ1-2; 7 nucleotides agree with TRBD1. Losses at the gene ends were 5 bases for V and 8 bases for J; bases not matched to a gene: 2. Germline V lookup: CDR1 DFQATT, CDR2 SNEGSKA (reference sequence). The CDR3 is 10 amino acids. The CDR3 sequence is CSARQGGYTF. In DNA form, the CDR3 reads TGCAGTGCTCGACAGGGCGGCTACACCTTC.

This chain connects TRBV9 to TRBJ1-2, with TRBD1 matching 12 bases. This CDR3 region has 14 residues. Germline V CDR1 and CDR2: SGDLS, YYNGEE. V gave up 3 bases and J gave up 6 bases; unmatched junction bases: 3. The CDR3 reads CASSAGTGGDGYTF. The CDR3 bases are TGTGCCAGCAGCGCCGGGACAGGGGGCGATGGCTACACCTTC.

V is TRBV3-1 (or the pseudogene TRBV3-2) and J is TRBJ1-5; perhaps TRBD1 as D (6 bases). Per the germline V gene, CDR1 is LGHDT and CDR2 is YNNKEL (reference sequence). The ends were cut back, 8 bases at V and 3 bases at J, with 11 bases in the middle. CDR3 length: 13 residues. CDR3 nucleotides: TGTGCCAGCGGGGGCCTTAACAATCAGCCCCAGCATTTT. This translates into CASGGLNNQPQHF.

This chain connects TRBV28 to TRBJ1-1, with unresolved D. With 5 bases removed from V and 0 bases from J, the gap between germline ends came to 16 bases. The germline V gene encodes CDR1 MDHEN and CDR2 SYDVKM. This CDR3 has 16 amino acids. CDR3 region: CASSPGMGRMNTEAFF. The DNA of the CDR3 is TGTGCCAGCAGTCCGGGAATGGGCAGAATGAACACTGAAGCTTTCTTT. The full variable domain, in which reference TRBV28 and TRBJ1-1 provide the parts outside the CDR3, is DVKVTQSSRYLVKRTGEKVFLECVQDMDHENMFWYRQDPGLGLRLIYFSYDVKMKEKGDIPEGYSVSREKKERFSLILESASTNQTSMYLCASSPGMGRMNTEAFFGQGTRLTVV.

The chain uses TRBV6-6 and TRBJ2-7; possible D gene TRBD1, 5 bases. The CDR3 loop spans 13 amino acids. Trimming pared 5 bases from V and 4 bases from J, leaving 12 bases between. CDR1 and CDR2 (germline): MNHNY, SVGAGI (reference sequence). The CDR3 DNA reads TGTGCCAGCAGTCCACAGGTCGGGTACGAGCAGTACGTC. It codes for CASSPQVGYEQYV.

This clone was detected only once. This chain connects TRBV28 to TRBJ1-2; perhaps TRBD1 as D (6 bases). In germline, CDR1 is MDHEN, CDR2 SYDVKM. This CDR3 spans 14 amino acids. The ends were cut back, 5 bases at V and 7 bases at J, with 17 bases in the middle. CDR3 in DNA: TGTGCCAGCAGTCCCGATGGGGGGGCGCGTGGCTACACCTTC. Its protein product is CASSPDGGARGYTF.

The chain has TRBV19 and TRBJ1-3; 8 nucleotides align to TRBD1. Trimming at V came to 4 bases and at J to 3 bases, leaving 14 bases not matched to a gene. The CDR3 has 18 amino acids. Germline V gene sequence: CDR1 LNHDA, CDR2 SQIVND (reference sequence). CDR3 sequence: CASSTLSGQGRIGNTIYF. In nucleotides, the CDR3 is TGTGCCAGTAGTACCCTGTCTGGACAGGGAAGAATTGGAAACACCATATATTTT.

This chain connects TRBV30 to TRBJ1-1, with TRBD1 matching over 8 bases. Germline lookup yields CDR1 GTSNPN and CDR2 SVGIG (reference sequence). Trimming cost V 1 base and J 4 bases; bases outside gene matches: 5. The CDR3 runs to 14 residues. As DNA, the CDR3 is TGTGCCTGGAGTGCCCGGGACAGGATCACTGAAGCTTTCTTT. Translating gives CAWSARDRITEAFF.

J is TRBJ1-6 and V is TRBV5-1; 7 bases are a match to TRBD1. Germline CDR1 SGHRS, CDR2 YFSETQ. The CDR3 contains 14 residues. With 5 bases clipped from V and 7 bases from J, the junction kept 6 bases outside the gene matches. CDR3 protein: CASSPGTENSPLHF. CDR3 coding DNA: TGCGCCAGCAGTCCCGGGACAGAGAATTCACCCCTCCACTTT.

The gene calls are TRBV10-1 and TRBJ1-1; 9 nucleotides match TRBD1. CDR1 and CDR2 from the germline V gene are WNHNN and SYGVQD (reference sequence). This CDR3 region has 13 residues. V dropped 11 bases and J dropped 1; count of bases not matched to a gene: 5. The CDR3 coding sequence is TGCGCCGGACGGACAGGGGAGAACACTGAAGCTTTCTTT. It encodes CAGRTGENTEAFF.

The chain employs TRBV30 and TRBJ1-1, with TRBD1 matching 9 bases. Losses at the gene ends were 3 bases for V and 5 bases for J; bases not matched to a gene: 1. Per germline, CDR1 GTSNPN and CDR2 SVGIG (reference sequence). The CDR3 length is 12 residues. The DNA for the CDR3 is TGTGCCTGGAGGGGGACAGGGACTGAAGCTTTCTTT. Amino acid sequence: CAWRGTGTEAFF. Full variable domain (rest looked up from reference TRBV30 and TRBJ1-1): SQTIHQWPATLVQPVGSPLSLECTVEGTSNPNLYWYRQAAGRGLQLLFYSVGIGQISSEVPQNLSASRPQDRQFILSSKKLLLSDSGFYLCAWRGTGTEAFFGQGTRLTVV.

The table lists this clone with a count of one. V usage is TRBV29-1 and J usage is TRBJ2-3; TRBD1 is a possible D gene (5 bases). Trimming left V 2 bases short and J 12 bases short, with 27 bases between. CDR1 is SQVTM and CDR2 is ANQGSEA in the germline V gene. The CDR3 contains 16 residues. CDR3 in amino acids: CSVEYTRQIARLRQYF. In nucleotides, the CDR3 is TGCAGCGTTGAATATACGCGACAGATAGCCCGTTTGCGCCAGTATTTT.